The clone carrying this TCR beta chain was counted at least ten times. What it binds is not known. TCR beta CDR3 regions were amplified from RNA transcripts. With the HTBI primer set, the TCR CDR3 went through a first round of RT-PCR. Using its own MiXCR run on the multiplex PCR reads, TCRdb lists one record per CDR3 protein. Found here are fewer than 850,000 distinct CDR3 sequences, 15% to 20% of them singletons; the top ten hold about 16%. The data were obtained in a study of T cells in Graves' hyperthyroidism and ophthalmopathy. Study context: Before treatment of any kind, peripheral blood was taken at initial diagnosis. The study's findings and limits: Stable hyperthyroidism and ophthalmopathy were separated using 13 V-J signatures.

Germline V gene lookup returns CDR1 SNHLY and CDR2 FYNNEI. CDR3 length equals 14 residues. Trimming removed 8 bases at V and 1 base at J, with 14 bases between. The hyperthyroidism was newly diagnosed and had lasted under 2 months; the patients were aged 18 to 65. The J gene is TRBJ1-1, the V gene TRBV2; weak D call: TRBD1 (6 bases). The TCR originated in a man aged 50-59 years with Graves' hyperthyroidism. The sequenced sample was blood. CDR3 in DNA: TGTGCCAGCCGTGGGGGCACGGGGAACACTGAAGCTTTCTTT. Translating gives CASRGGTGNTEAFF.